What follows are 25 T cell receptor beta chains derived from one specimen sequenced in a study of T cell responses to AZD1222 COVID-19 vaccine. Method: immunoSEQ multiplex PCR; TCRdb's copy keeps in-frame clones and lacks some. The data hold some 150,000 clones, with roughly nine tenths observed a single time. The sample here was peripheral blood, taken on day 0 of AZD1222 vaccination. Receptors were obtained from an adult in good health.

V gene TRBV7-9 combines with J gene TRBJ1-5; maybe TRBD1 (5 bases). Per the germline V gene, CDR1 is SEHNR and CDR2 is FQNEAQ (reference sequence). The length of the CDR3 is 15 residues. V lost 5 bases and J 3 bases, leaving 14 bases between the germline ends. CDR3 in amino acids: CASSRDPSYNQPQHF. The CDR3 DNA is TGTGCCAGCAGCAGGGACCCTTCTTACAATCAGCCCCAGCATTTT.

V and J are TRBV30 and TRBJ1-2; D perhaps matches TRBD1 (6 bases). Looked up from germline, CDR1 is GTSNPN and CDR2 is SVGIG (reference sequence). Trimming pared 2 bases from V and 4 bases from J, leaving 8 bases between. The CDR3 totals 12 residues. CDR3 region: CAWSLDSYGYTF. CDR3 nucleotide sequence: TGTGCCTGGAGTCTGGACAGCTATGGCTACACCTTC.

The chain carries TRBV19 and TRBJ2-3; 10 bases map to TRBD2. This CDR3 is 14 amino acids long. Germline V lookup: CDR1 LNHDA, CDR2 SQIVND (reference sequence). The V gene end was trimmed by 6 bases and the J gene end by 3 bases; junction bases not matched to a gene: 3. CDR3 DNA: TGTGCCAGTAGCGGTAGCGGGAGGACAGATACGCAGTATTTT. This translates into CASSGSGRTDTQYF.

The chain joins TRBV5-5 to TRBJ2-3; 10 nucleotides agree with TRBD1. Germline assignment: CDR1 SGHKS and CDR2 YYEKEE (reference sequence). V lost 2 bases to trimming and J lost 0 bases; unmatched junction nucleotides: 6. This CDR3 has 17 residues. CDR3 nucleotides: TGTGCCAGCAGCTTAGTGACAGGGGGCTTGAGCACAGATACGCAGTATTTT. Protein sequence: CASSLVTGGLSTDTQYF.

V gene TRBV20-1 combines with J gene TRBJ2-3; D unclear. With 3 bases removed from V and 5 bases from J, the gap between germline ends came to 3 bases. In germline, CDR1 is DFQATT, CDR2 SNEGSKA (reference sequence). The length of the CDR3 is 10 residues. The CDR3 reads CSASLDTQYF. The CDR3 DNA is TGCAGTGCTAGTCTAGATACGCAGTATTTT.

The DNA of the CDR3 is TGTGCCAGCAGAACGAGCTCTGGGGCCAACGTCCTGACTTTC. Translated: CASRTSSGANVLTF. The rearrangement links TRBV28 to TRBJ2-6; D is undetermined. This CDR3 is 14 amino acids long. Germline CDR1 MDHEN, CDR2 SYDVKM. V lost 6 bases and J 0 bases, leaving 6 bases between the germline ends.

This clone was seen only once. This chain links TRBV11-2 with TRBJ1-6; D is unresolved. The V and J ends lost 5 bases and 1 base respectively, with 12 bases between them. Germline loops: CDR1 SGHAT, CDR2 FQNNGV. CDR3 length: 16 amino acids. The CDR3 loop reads CASSPLPGSYNSPLHF. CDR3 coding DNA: TGTGCCAGCAGCCCACTCCCGGGTTCCTATAATTCACCCCTCCACTTT. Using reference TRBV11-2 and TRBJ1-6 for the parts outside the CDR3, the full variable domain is EAGVAQSPRYKIIEKRQSVAFWCNPISGHATLYWYQQILGQGPKLLIQFQNNGVVDDSQLPKDRFSAERLKGVDSTLKIQPAKLEDSAVYLCASSPLPGSYNSPLHFGNGTRLTVT.

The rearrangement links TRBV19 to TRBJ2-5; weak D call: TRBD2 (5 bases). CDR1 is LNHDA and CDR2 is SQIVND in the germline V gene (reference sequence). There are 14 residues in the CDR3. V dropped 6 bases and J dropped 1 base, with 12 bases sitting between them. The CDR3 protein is CASRSRGSQETQYF. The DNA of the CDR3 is TGTGCCAGTAGGAGTCGGGGAAGCCAAGAGACCCAGTACTTC.

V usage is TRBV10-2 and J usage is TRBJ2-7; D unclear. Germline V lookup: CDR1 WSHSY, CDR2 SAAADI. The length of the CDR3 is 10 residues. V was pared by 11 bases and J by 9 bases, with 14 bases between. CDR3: CASVGPPQYF. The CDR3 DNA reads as TGCGCCTCCGTGGGTCCCCCGCAGTACTTC.

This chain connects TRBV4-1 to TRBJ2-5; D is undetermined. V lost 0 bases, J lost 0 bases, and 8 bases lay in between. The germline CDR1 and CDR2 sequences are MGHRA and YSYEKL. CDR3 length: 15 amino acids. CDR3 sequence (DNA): TGCGCCAGCAGCCAAGATGGCAACTACCAAGAGACCCAGTACTTC. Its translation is CASSQDGNYQETQYF.

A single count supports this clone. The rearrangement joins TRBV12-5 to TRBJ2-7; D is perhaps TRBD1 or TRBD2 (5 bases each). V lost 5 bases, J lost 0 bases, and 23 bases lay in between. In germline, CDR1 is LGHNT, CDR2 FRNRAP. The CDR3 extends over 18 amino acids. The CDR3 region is CASGESHWGTRYSYEQYF. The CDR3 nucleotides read TGTGCTAGTGGTGAATCACATTGGGGGACGCGTTACTCCTACGAGCAGTACTTC.

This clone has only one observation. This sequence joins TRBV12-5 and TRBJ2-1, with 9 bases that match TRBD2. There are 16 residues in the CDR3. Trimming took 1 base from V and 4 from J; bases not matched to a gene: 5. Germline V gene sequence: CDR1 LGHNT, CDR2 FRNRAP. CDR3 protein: CASGLGGGETYNEQFF. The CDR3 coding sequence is TGTGCTAGTGGTTTGGGCGGGGGGGAAACTTACAATGAGCAGTTCTTC.

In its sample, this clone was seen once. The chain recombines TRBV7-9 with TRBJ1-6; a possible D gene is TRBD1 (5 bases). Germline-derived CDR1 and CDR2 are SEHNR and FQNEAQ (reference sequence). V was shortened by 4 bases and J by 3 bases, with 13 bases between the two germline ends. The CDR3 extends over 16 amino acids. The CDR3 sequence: CASSWARDLYNSPLHF. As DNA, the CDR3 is TGTGCCAGCAGCTGGGCCAGGGATCTCTATAATTCACCCCTCCACTTT. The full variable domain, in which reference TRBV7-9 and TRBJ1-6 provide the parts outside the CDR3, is DTGVSQNPRHKITKRGQNVTFRCDPISEHNRLYWYRQTLGQGPEFLTYFQNEAQLEKSRLLSDRFSAERPKGSFSTLEIQRTEQGDSAMYLCASSWARDLYNSPLHFGNGTRLTVT.

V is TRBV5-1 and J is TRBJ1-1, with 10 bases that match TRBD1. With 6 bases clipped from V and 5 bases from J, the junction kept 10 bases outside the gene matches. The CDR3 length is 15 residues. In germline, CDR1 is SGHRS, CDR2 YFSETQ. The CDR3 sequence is CASTPEGQGRTEAFF. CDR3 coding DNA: TGCGCCAGCACCCCCGAGGGACAGGGGAGGACTGAAGCTTTCTTT.

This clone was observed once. The CDR3 bases are TGTGCCAGCAGCTTAGCCGGGGCGAACACTGAAGCTTTCTTT. Amino acids: CASSLAGANTEAFF. This sequence joins TRBV7-2 and TRBJ1-1; TRBD1 is a possible D gene (5 bases). Trimming pared 0 bases from V and 1 base from J, leaving 6 bases between. The CDR3 totals 14 residues. Germline-derived CDR1 and CDR2 are SGHTA and FQGNSA.

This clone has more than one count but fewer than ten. CDR3 region: CASSWDRGYGYTF. The CDR3 region has the DNA TGTGCCAGCAGTTGGGACAGGGGCTATGGCTACACCTTC. V usage is TRBV12-3 or TRBV12-4 and J usage is TRBJ1-2; 10 positions match TRBD1. The CDR3 runs to 13 residues. The junction had 0 bases not matched to a gene; V was cut back by 4 bases and J by 4 bases.

For the CDR3, the DNA is TGTGCCAGTTGGGACAGGCTGAATTCACCCCTCCACTTT. Encoded protein: CASWDRLNSPLHF. The rearrangement uses TRBV27 and TRBJ1-6; the match to TRBD1 covers 8 bases. The CDR3 covers 13 residues. The V gene end was trimmed by 9 bases and the J gene end by 7 bases; junction bases not matched to a gene: 5. Germline lookup yields CDR1 MNHEY and CDR2 SMNVEV (reference sequence).

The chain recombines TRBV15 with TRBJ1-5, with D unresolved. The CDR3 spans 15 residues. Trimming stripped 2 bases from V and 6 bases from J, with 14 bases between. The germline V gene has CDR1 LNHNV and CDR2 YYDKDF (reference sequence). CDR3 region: CATSRPRKAGQPQHF. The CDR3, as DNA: TGTGCCACCAGCAGACCCCGAAAGGCAGGTCAGCCCCAGCATTTT.

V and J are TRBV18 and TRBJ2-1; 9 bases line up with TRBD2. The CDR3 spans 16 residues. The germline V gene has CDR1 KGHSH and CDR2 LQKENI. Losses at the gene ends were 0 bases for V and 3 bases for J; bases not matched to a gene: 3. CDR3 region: CASSPPKRGDYNEQFF. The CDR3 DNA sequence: TGTGCCAGCTCACCACCGAAGCGGGGGGACTACAATGAGCAGTTCTTC.

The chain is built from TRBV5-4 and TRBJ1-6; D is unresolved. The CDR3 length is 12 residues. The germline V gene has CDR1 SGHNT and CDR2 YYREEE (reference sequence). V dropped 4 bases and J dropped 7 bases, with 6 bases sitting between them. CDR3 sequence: CASSDWNSPLHF. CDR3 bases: TGTGCCAGCAGCGATTGGAATTCACCCCTCCACTTT.

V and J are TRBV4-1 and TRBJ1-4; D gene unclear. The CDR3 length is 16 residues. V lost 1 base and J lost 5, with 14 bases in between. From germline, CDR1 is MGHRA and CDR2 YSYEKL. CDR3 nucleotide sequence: TGCGCCAGCAGCCAAGTCCCCCGGATATCGAATGAAAAACTGTTTTTT. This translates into CASSQVPRISNEKLFF.

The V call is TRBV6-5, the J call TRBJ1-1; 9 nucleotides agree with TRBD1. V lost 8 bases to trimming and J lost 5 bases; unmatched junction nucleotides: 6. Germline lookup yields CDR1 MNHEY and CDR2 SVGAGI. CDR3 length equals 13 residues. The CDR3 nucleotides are TGTGCCAGCCACGGACAGGGGAGAACTGAAGCTTTCTTT. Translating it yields CASHGQGRTEAFF.

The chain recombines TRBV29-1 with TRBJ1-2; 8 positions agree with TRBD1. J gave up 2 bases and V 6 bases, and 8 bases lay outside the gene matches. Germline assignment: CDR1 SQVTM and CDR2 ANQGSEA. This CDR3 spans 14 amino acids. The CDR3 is CSVAGQGLNYGYTF. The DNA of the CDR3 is TGCAGCGTAGCCGGACAGGGCTTGAACTATGGCTACACCTTC.

CDR3 sequence (DNA): TGTGCCAGCAGTTACGGGGGGGTGGCAGATACGCAGTATTTT. Protein sequence: CASSYGGVADTQYF. V usage is TRBV6-5 and J usage is TRBJ2-3, with 7 positions matching TRBD2. This CDR3 region has 14 residues. Trimming took 2 bases from V and 4 from J; bases not matched to a gene: 3. The germline V gene encodes CDR1 MNHEY and CDR2 SVGAGI.

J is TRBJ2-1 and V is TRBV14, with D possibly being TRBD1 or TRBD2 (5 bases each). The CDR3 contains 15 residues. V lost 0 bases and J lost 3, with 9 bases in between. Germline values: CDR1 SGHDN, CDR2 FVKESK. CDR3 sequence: CASSQEGELYNEQFF. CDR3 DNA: TGTGCCAGCAGCCAAGAGGGGGAACTCTACAATGAGCAGTTCTTC. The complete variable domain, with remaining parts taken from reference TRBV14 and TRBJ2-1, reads EAGVTQFPSHSVIEKGQTVTLRCDPISGHDNLYWYRRVMGKEIKFLLHFVKESKQDESGMPNNRFLAERTGGTYSTLKVQPAELEDSGVYFCASSQEGELYNEQFFGPGTRLTVL.